This entry lists 10 T cell receptor beta chains sequenced from one sample in a study of cytomegalovirus exposure and HLA in healthy donors. In the PCR, 60 Vbeta and 13 Jbeta primers were used. Produced via immunoSEQ multiplex PCR; TCRdb's table is partial and in-frame only. Of about 160,000 clones in the sample, 65% to 80% were seen once. The sequencing input was PBMCs. All receptors derive from a female donor in good health and CMV-seronegative.

J is TRBJ1-3 and V is TRBV11-2, with 7 bases matching TRBD1. This CDR3 has 15 amino acids. Germline CDR1 and CDR2: SGHAT and FQNNGV. J gave up 0 bases and V 5 bases, and 4 bases lay outside the gene matches. The CDR3 loop reads CASSNGQVSGNTIYF. In nucleotides, the CDR3 is TGTGCCAGCAGCAATGGACAGGTCTCTGGAAACACCATATATTTT.

The rearrangement joins TRBV6-5 to TRBJ1-2; D may be TRBD1 (5 bases). CDR3 length: 12 amino acids. The ends were cut back, 8 bases at V and 7 bases at J, with 14 bases in the middle. Per germline, CDR1 MNHEY and CDR2 SVGAGI. This CDR3 is CASGRSGFGYTF. The CDR3 DNA follows: TGTGCCAGCGGAAGATCAGGGTTTGGCTACACCTTC.

This chain links TRBV5-1 with TRBJ2-5; TRBD2 matches at 14 bases. With 2 bases clipped from V and 4 bases from J, the junction kept 1 base outside the gene matches. There are 15 residues in the CDR3. CDR1 and CDR2 (germline): SGHRS, YFSETQ. The CDR3 is CASSFGTSGGETQYF. The CDR3 DNA reads as TGCGCCAGCAGCTTCGGGACTAGCGGGGGAGAGACCCAGTACTTC. Together with reference TRBV5-1 and TRBJ2-5, the CDR3 gives the full variable domain: KAGVTQTPRYLIKTRGQQVTLSCSPISGHRSVSWYQQTPGQGLQFLFEYFSETQRNKGNFPGRFSGRQFSNSRSEMNVSTLELGDSALYLCASSFGTSGGETQYFGPGTRLLVL.

V is TRBV10-2 and J is TRBJ2-7, with 7 nucleotides matching TRBD2. V dropped 10 bases and J dropped 3; count of bases not matched to a gene: 15. The CDR3 loop spans 15 amino acids. From germline, CDR1 is WSHSY and CDR2 SAAADI. The CDR3 here is CAMGGGLGGNYEQYF. The CDR3 DNA sequence: TGCGCCATGGGGGGGGGACTTGGGGGAAACTACGAGCAGTACTTC.

This clone was counted a few times. V gene TRBV7-2 combines with J gene TRBJ2-5, with 9 bases aligning to TRBD2. The CDR3 runs to 16 residues. Germline lookup yields CDR1 SGHTA and CDR2 FQGNSA. The V segment lost 2 bases and the J segment 5 bases; nucleotides outside the gene matches: 9. CDR3 amino acids: CASSLLSGSGGETQYF. DNA for the CDR3: TGTGCCAGCAGCTTACTTAGCGGGAGCGGGGGGGAGACCCAGTACTTC.

V usage is TRBV30 and J usage is TRBJ1-1; D is uncertain. CDR3 size: 14 residues. The germline V and J ends were trimmed by 1 base and 8 bases, with 17 bases remaining between them. The V gene's germline CDR1 is GTSNPN and CDR2 SVGIG (reference sequence). In nucleotides, the CDR3 is TGTGCCTGGAGTGATCCAGGCAGGAGGTCCGAAGCTTTCTTT. Translating gives CAWSDPGRRSEAFF. Using reference TRBV30 and TRBJ1-1 for the parts outside the CDR3, the full variable domain is SQTIHQWPATLVQPVGSPLSLECTVEGTSNPNLYWYRQAAGRGLQLLFYSVGIGQISSEVPQNLSASRPQDRQFILSSKKLLLSDSGFYLCAWSDPGRRSEAFFGQGTRLTVV.

About this clone: At the DNA level, this CDR3 is encoded by other sequences in the same sample as well. The J gene is TRBJ2-5, the V gene TRBV2, with TRBD2 identical over 12 bases. The germline V gene has CDR1 SNHLY and CDR2 FYNNEI. V was pared by 4 bases and J by 2 bases, with 2 bases of the junction left unmatched. The CDR3 runs 15 residues. The CDR3 DNA sequence: TGTGCCAGCAGTGGACTAGCGGGGGATCAAGAGACCCAGTACTTC. Protein product: CASSGLAGDQETQYF.

The count of this clone is one. The V gene is TRBV7-2, the J gene TRBJ1-5, with TRBD1 identical over 9 bases. CDR3 size: 14 residues. Germline-derived CDR1 and CDR2 are SGHTA and FQGNSA. The V segment lost 6 bases and the J segment 6 bases; nucleotides outside the gene matches: 6. In DNA, the CDR3 is TGTGCCAGCAGTCCGGACAGGGGAGTTCAGCCCCAGCATTTT. Its translation is CASSPDRGVQPQHF.

The chain links TRBV7-3 to TRBJ2-1; TRBD2 agrees at 7 bases. Germline trimming cut 4 bases from V and 6 bases from J; bases unmatched to any gene: 6. Germline V lookup: CDR1 SGHTA, CDR2 FQGTGA. CDR3 length: 14 amino acids. This CDR3 is CASSSLGTTNEQFF. For the CDR3, the DNA is TGTGCCAGCAGCTCCCTTGGGACTACCAATGAGCAGTTCTTC.

The chain couples TRBV10-3 to TRBJ1-1, with D perhaps TRBD1 (5 bases). V was clipped by 8 bases and J by 1 base, with 11 bases between them. The CDR3 contains 13 residues. The germline CDR1 and CDR2 sequences are ENHRY and SYGVKD. Here the CDR3 reads CAIGLTGNTEAFF. The CDR3 nucleotides are TGTGCCATCGGCCTCACAGGGAACACTGAAGCTTTCTTT.